The present entry profiles one TCR beta chain with its context. Antigen specificity is unknown. The data derive from a study of T cells expressing NK-cell markers. Study background: Investigators obtained TCR beta repertoires from sorted CD3+CD56+NKG2C+, CD3+CD56+NKG2C- and CD3+CD56-NKG2C+ T cells.

Findings of the study overall: In several donors, dominant NKG2C+ clonotypes were roughly 1.0-8% of CD8+ T cells. Whether expanded NKG2C+ T cell clones were HCMV-specific remained unclear.

The CDR3 loop spans 15 amino acids. Germline CDR1 MNHEY, CDR2 SVGEGT. TCRdb reprocessed the 5' RACE reads, with one entry per CDR3 protein and no DNA. The sample table sets out hundreds of thousands of distinct CDR3 sequences. The sequenced material came from blood T cells: a sorted CD56 or NKG2C T cell subset, CD4+ or CD8+ T cells, or bulk PBMC T cells (not recorded which). The TCR sequence derives from a woman aged 18-70 years in good health. The chain combines TRBV6-2 or TRBV6-3 with TRBJ2-1; absent DNA, TCRdb's TRBD1 call cannot be checked. The CDR3: CASSYSSQGNNEQFF.